This T cell receptor beta chain is from a study of blood T cell repertoires in COVID-19. Whole-study context: COVID-19 samples collected from the United States, Italy and Spain covered acute and convalescent phases. PBMCs, B-cell-depleted T cells, or T cells provided the cDNA or gDNA that made up the material.

TCRdb's table, derived via immunoSEQ multiplex PCR, lists solely in-frame clones and lacks some. The table has about 59,000 clones, 90% seen once. The TCR originated in a man aged 80 or over with acute or convalescent COVID-19. Sequencing was done on a sample of peripheral blood.

CDR3 coding DNA: TGTGCCAGCAGTGATAGCCGTCGGACAGGGGACTTCTCTGAAGCTTTCTTT. Translating gives CASSDSRRTGDFSEAFF. V gene TRBV2 combines with J gene TRBJ1-1; 9 positions agree with TRBD1. The CDR3 sequence is 17 residues long. The germline V gene has CDR1 SNHLY and CDR2 FYNNEI. After removal of 3 bases from V and 6 bases from J, the junction contained 14 bases not matched to a gene.